The sequence of this T cell receptor (beta chain) was determined in a study of shared clonotypes between healthy human individuals. Deep-level running was used for the assay. TCRdb's copy holds only in-frame clones and misses some; the assay was immunoSEQ multiplex PCR. The sample records over a million clones, about four fifths being singletons. The CDR3 is made up of 13 amino acids. V was clipped by 0 bases and J by 6 bases, with 9 bases between them. Germline-derived CDR1 and CDR2 are SGDLS and YYNGEE. Donors were healthy HIV-negative adults without recently reported acute infections or vaccinations.

Sequenced: memory CD4+ T cells from PBMCs. Subset here: CD45RA-negative fraction. The chain is built from TRBV9 and TRBJ1-2; possible D gene TRBD1, 5 bases. This receptor was identified in a man aged 18-30 years in good health. Some clones in this sample may be carry-over from other donors' samples. DNA for the CDR3: TGTGCCAGCAGCGTAGGAGGGACTGATGGCTACACCTTC. It translates to CASSVGGTDGYTF.